Detailed here is one T cell receptor beta chain. Its antigen is unidentified. The germline V gene has CDR1 MGHRA and CDR2 YSYEKL. The CDR3 sequence is 16 residues long. With V trimmed by 3 bases and J by 0 bases, 4 bases remained unmatched. The sample comes from a study of T cell responses to AZD1222 COVID-19 vaccine. Findings of the study overall: Spike-specific TCRs gained breadth and depth after people received two AZD1222 doses. Of the AZD1222 recipients, only 5 or 6 were seropositive at baseline.

Some second doses came at about 4 weeks and others at about 12 weeks; these were pooled. Only in-frame clones appear in the TCRdb table, and some are missing; sequencing was by immunoSEQ multiplex PCR. The table lists about 67,000 clones, around 82% of them singletons. The sample consisted of peripheral blood, taken 28 days after the second AZD1222 dose. The V call is TRBV4-1, the J call TRBJ2-1, with 8 bases identical to TRBD2. The receptor was derived from an adult who received the AZD1222 COVID-19 vaccine. Here the CDR3 reads CASSHLRGGSYNEQFF. Written as DNA, the CDR3 is TGCGCCAGCAGCCACCTACGGGGGGGCTCCTACAATGAGCAGTTCTTC.